A single sample is the source of the 25 T cell receptor beta chains below, sequenced in a study of control samples from healthy donors and cancer patients. Sequenced by immunoSEQ multiplex PCR; TCRdb stores in-frame clones only, minus some. The sample includes 120,000 to 150,000 clones, about 89% of them seen just once. The sequenced material came from blood. These receptors were taken from a man between 18 and 35 years old in good health.

V is TRBV11-3 and J is TRBJ1-6; 10 nucleotides agree with TRBD1. Germline values: CDR1 SGHNT, CDR2 YENEEA. CDR3 size: 21 residues. V shed 0 bases, J shed 7 bases, and the junction held 18 bases outside the gene matches. The CDR3 spells CASSLDLSWGQGNKNNSPLHF. CDR3 DNA sequence: TGTGCCAGCAGCTTAGATCTTTCTTGGGGACAGGGGAATAAAAACAATTCACCCCTCCACTTT.

This clone was observed once. The chain couples TRBV29-1 to TRBJ2-7; D is perhaps TRBD1 or TRBD2 (5 bases each). The CDR3 totals 14 residues. Germline values: CDR1 SQVTM, CDR2 ANQGSEA. V was pared by 5 bases and J by 0 bases, with 14 bases between. The CDR3 reads CSVRTGTFSYEQYF. The CDR3 DNA follows: TGCAGCGTTCGAACCGGGACCTTCTCCTACGAGCAGTACTTC.

This clone has only a few counts. V and J are TRBV28 and TRBJ2-7, with 7 bases lining up with TRBD2. The CDR3 has 15 amino acids. V was pared by 10 bases and J by 0 bases, with 12 bases of the junction left unmatched. The V gene's germline CDR1 is MDHEN and CDR2 SYDVKM. The chain's CDR3 is CATRGGGGISYEQYF. CDR3 coding DNA: TGTGCCACCCGGGGTGGGGGAGGGATCTCCTACGAGCAGTACTTC.

The genes are TRBV12-3 or TRBV12-4 and TRBJ1-3; D remains ambiguous. V shed 6 bases and J shed 7 bases, with 10 bases lying between them. The CDR3 sequence is 12 residues long. This chain's CDR3 is CASRPGINTIYF. The CDR3 DNA follows: TGTGCCAGCAGGCCAGGAATTAACACCATATATTTT.

The rearrangement uses TRBV29-1 and TRBJ1-5, with a tentative D call TRBD1 (6 bases). The CDR3 has 15 residues. Trimming removed 4 bases at V and 5 bases at J, with 18 bases between. Per germline, CDR1 SQVTM and CDR2 ANQGSEA. CDR3 protein: CSVAKGRGEDQPQHF. In DNA, the CDR3 is TGCAGCGTTGCTAAGGGCAGGGGAGAAGATCAGCCCCAGCATTTT.

J is TRBJ2-1 and V is TRBV6-6, with 9 bases lining up with TRBD1. V lost 2 bases, J lost 3 bases, and 5 bases stayed unmatched. This CDR3 region has 16 residues. Germline V gene data show CDR1 as MNHNY and CDR2 as SVGAGI (reference sequence). Here the CDR3 reads CASSYEGQGNYNEQFF. The CDR3 DNA is TGTGCCAGCAGTTACGAAGGACAGGGGAACTACAATGAGCAGTTCTTC.

The chain is built from TRBV7-9 and TRBJ2-1; 15 bases agree with TRBD2. There are 17 residues in the CDR3. Germline trimming cut 2 bases from V and 9 bases from J; bases unmatched to any gene: 8. Per the germline V gene, CDR1 is SEHNR and CDR2 is FQNEAQ (reference sequence). The CDR3 DNA is TGTGCCAGCAGCTTATTCTCGGGACTAGCGGGGGGAGGTGAGCAGTTCTTC. Protein product: CASSLFSGLAGGGEQFF.

The table lists this clone with a count of one. This rearrangement joins TRBV18 to TRBJ1-1; no definite D call. Trimming stripped 0 bases from V and 5 bases from J, with 13 bases between. Germline V gene data show CDR1 as KGHSH and CDR2 as LQKENI. This CDR3 has 15 residues. The CDR3 loop is CASSPPNFETTEAFF. In DNA, the CDR3 is TGTGCCAGCTCACCACCGAACTTCGAAACGACTGAAGCTTTCTTT.

This chain joins TRBV5-1 and TRBJ2-1; the match to TRBD2 covers 7 bases. The germline CDR1 and CDR2 sequences are SGHRS and YFSETQ. CDR3 length equals 15 residues. V gave up 0 bases and J gave up 9 bases; unmatched junction bases: 9. DNA of the CDR3: TGCGCCAGCAGCTTGGGCACGGGGGGTTATAGTGAGCAGTTCTTC. Translation gives CASSLGTGGYSEQFF.

V gene TRBV19 combines with J gene TRBJ1-3; 8 bases are a match to TRBD1. This CDR3 has 19 residues. Germline CDR1 is LNHDA and CDR2 is SQIVND (reference sequence). V trimming: 6 bases; J trimming: 0 bases; junction bases outside the gene matches: 16. The chain's CDR3 is CASSLQGVFSKSSGNTIYF. The DNA of the CDR3 is TGTGCCAGTAGCCTACAGGGGGTATTTTCCAAGAGCTCTGGAAACACCATATATTTT.

This chain connects TRBV3-1 (or the pseudogene TRBV3-2) to TRBJ2-1, with D possibly TRBD2 on 5 matching bases. Trimming removed 1 base from V and 0 bases from J, with 13 bases in between. CDR3 length: 17 amino acids. Germline CDR1 LGHDT, CDR2 YNNKEL (reference sequence). The CDR3 protein is CASSQAWGEGSYNEQFF. Here the CDR3 DNA reads TGTGCCAGCAGCCAAGCTTGGGGAGAGGGCTCCTACAATGAGCAGTTCTTC.

The chain is built from TRBV7-2 and TRBJ2-7; TRBD1 is a possible D gene (5 bases). Germline lookup yields CDR1 SGHTA and CDR2 FQGNSA. The CDR3 length is 14 residues. The V gene lost 3 bases and the J gene lost 0 bases, with 9 bases spanning the gap. CDR3 sequence (DNA): TGTGCCAGCAGCTTTCGGACAAGCTCCTACGAGCAGTACTTC. This gives the protein CASSFRTSSYEQYF.

The chain is built from TRBV28 and TRBJ1-1; D is unclear. The germline CDR1 and CDR2 sequences are MDHEN and SYDVKM. V lost 5 bases and J 3 bases, leaving 19 bases between the germline ends. The CDR3 spans 16 residues. The CDR3 DNA follows: TGTGCCAGCAGTCCAACGGACCCCTCCCTGGACACTGAAGCTTTCTTT. Its translation is CASSPTDPSLDTEAFF.

As regards this clone: One junction end disagrees with the germline gene, perhaps due to a read error. J is TRBJ2-7 and V is TRBV5-4; D is possibly TRBD1 or TRBD2 (5 bases each). The CDR3 is 12 amino acids. Per the germline V gene, CDR1 is SGHNT and CDR2 is YYREEE (reference sequence). The CDR3 sequence: CASSYRGRELRF. For the CDR3, the DNA is TGTGCCAGCAGCTACCGGGGCAGGGAACTGCGCTTC.

The chain uses TRBV28 and TRBJ1-3; 9 positions agree with TRBD1. Per the germline V gene, CDR1 is MDHEN and CDR2 is SYDVKM. The CDR3 consists of 11 residues. The ends lost 10 bases at V and 11 bases at J; junction bases unmatched: 6. The CDR3 DNA reads TGTGCCACCGGGACAGGGCCCGCCATATATTTT. Translating gives CATGTGPAIYF.

V and J are TRBV19 and TRBJ2-7; D perhaps matches TRBD1 (6 bases). Germline V lookup: CDR1 LNHDA, CDR2 SQIVND (reference sequence). The CDR3 has 14 residues. The V end was cut by 5 bases, the J end by 3 bases, with 14 bases between. DNA for the CDR3: TGTGCCAGTAGTCCAGGGACATCCAACTACGAGCAGTACTTC. Its protein is CASSPGTSNYEQYF.

This clone was counted only a few times. The genes are TRBV12-3 or TRBV12-4 and TRBJ2-3; D might be TRBD1 (5 bases). With 6 bases removed from V and 6 bases from J, the gap between germline ends came to 13 bases. The CDR3 loop spans 13 amino acids. DNA of the CDR3: TGTGCCAGCAGGTCCCAGGGCCTGGATACGCAGTATTTT. This translates into CASRSQGLDTQYF.

The genes are TRBV19 and TRBJ1-3; D remains ambiguous. The CDR3 has 16 amino acids. V was trimmed by 3 bases and J by 0 bases, leaving 12 bases between them. The germline CDR1 and CDR2 sequences are LNHDA and SQIVND (reference sequence). In DNA form, the CDR3 reads TGTGCCAGTAGTATGGCAGGCTTTAGCTCTGGAAACACCATATATTTT. As protein: CASSMAGFSSGNTIYF.

The CDR3 sequence: CASSQDGATSYEQYF. As DNA, the CDR3 is TGTGCCAGCAGCCAAGACGGGGCAACCTCCTACGAGCAGTACTTC. The V call is TRBV3-1 (or the pseudogene TRBV3-2), the J call TRBJ2-7; the D call may be TRBD1 or TRBD2 (5 bases each). From germline, CDR1 is LGHDT and CDR2 YNNKEL (reference sequence). This CDR3 is built from 15 residues. Trimming removed 0 bases from V and 0 bases from J, with 9 bases in between.

The chain uses TRBV7-2 and TRBJ2-1, with a possible D match to TRBD2 (6 bases). This CDR3 comprises 15 residues. CDR1 is SGHTA, CDR2 FQGNSA, per germline. The V end lost 4 bases, the J end lost 0 bases, and 10 bases lay between the germline ends. CDR3 residues: CASSSRGSSYNEQFF. DNA of the CDR3: TGTGCCAGCAGCTCCCGGGGGAGCTCCTACAATGAGCAGTTCTTC. The whole variable domain, filled in from reference TRBV7-2 and TRBJ2-1, reads GAGVSQSPSNKVTEKGKDVELRCDPISGHTALYWYRQSLGQGLEFLIYFQGNSAPDKSGLPSDRFSAERTGGSVSTLTIQRTQQEDSAVYLCASSSRGSSYNEQFFGPGTRLTVL.

This sequence joins TRBV18 and TRBJ2-1; TRBD2 agrees at 12 bases. The CDR3 consists of 17 residues. In germline, CDR1 is KGHSH, CDR2 LQKENI. After removal of 1 base from V and 6 bases from J, the junction contained 7 bases not matched to a gene. The CDR3 loop reads CASSPLLLAGGRNEQFF. In DNA, the CDR3 is TGTGCCAGCTCACCACTCCTTCTAGCGGGGGGGCGCAATGAGCAGTTCTTC.

The CDR3 DNA sequence: TGTGCCAGCAGTGAAAGGGCGGGGGGGCCCTTCTACAATGAGCAGTTCTTC. It translates to CASSERAGGPFYNEQFF. This chain joins TRBV2 and TRBJ2-1, with TRBD2 matching over 9 bases. The CDR3 totals 17 residues. Per the germline V gene, CDR1 is SNHLY and CDR2 is FYNNEI. The V and J ends lost 2 bases and 3 bases, in that order; junction bases with no gene match: 8.

The chain has TRBV28 and TRBJ1-2; tentatively, D is TRBD1 (5 bases). V was cut by 3 bases and J by 4 bases, with 15 bases left in between. CDR1 is MDHEN and CDR2 is SYDVKM in the germline V gene. The CDR3 loop spans 15 amino acids. The CDR3 region has the DNA TGTGCCAGCAGTTTTCCCGGGGGACGATCCTATGGCTACACCTTC. This translates into CASSFPGGRSYGYTF.

The V gene is TRBV14, the J gene TRBJ2-1; no firm D call. The CDR3 runs to 15 residues. Deletions cut 1 base from V and 0 bases from J, with 7 bases between. The germline V gene encodes CDR1 SGHDN and CDR2 FVKESK. CDR3 in amino acids: CASSQGVGSYNEQFF. CDR3 coding DNA: TGTGCCAGCAGCCAAGGTGTAGGCTCCTACAATGAGCAGTTCTTC.

The chain joins TRBV7-8 to TRBJ1-3, with TRBD1 as a possible D gene (6 bases). This CDR3 is 16 amino acids long. CDR1 and CDR2 from the germline V gene are SGHVS and FQNEAQ. V lost 5 bases and J 0 bases, leaving 14 bases between the germline ends. The CDR3 DNA sequence: TGTGCCAGCAGCCCCGACAGGTCCTACTCTGGAAACACCATATATTTT. It specifies CASSPDRSYSGNTIYF.